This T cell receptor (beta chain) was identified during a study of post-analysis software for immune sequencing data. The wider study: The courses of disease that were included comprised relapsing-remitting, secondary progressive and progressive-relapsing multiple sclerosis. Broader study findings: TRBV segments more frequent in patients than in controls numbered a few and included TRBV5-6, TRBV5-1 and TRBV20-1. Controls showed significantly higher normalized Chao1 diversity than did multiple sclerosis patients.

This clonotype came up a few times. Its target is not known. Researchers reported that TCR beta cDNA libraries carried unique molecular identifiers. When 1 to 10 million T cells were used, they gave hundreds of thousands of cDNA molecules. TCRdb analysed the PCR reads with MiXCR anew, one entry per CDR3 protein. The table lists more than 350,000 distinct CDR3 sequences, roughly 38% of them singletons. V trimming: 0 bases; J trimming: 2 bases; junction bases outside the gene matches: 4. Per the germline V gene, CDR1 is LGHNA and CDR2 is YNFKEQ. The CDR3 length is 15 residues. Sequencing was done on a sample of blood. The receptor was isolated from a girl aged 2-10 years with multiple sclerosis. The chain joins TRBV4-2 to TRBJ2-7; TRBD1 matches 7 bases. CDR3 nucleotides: TGTGCCAGCAGCCAAGATCTGGGGACAGCCTACGAGCAGTACTTC. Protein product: CASSQDLGTAYEQYF.